Each of the 14 T cell receptor beta chains below was sequenced from the same sample in a study of cytomegalovirus exposure and HLA in healthy donors. The study ran its PCR with 60 Vbeta and 13 Jbeta primers. Sequencing used immunoSEQ multiplex PCR; TCRdb keeps in-frame clones, though not all of them. The profile shows approximately 180,000 clones, around 79% of them singletons. The specimen was PBMCs. Receptor source: a woman between 45 and 65 years old in good health and CMV-seronegative.

The V gene is TRBV6-5, the J gene TRBJ1-1; a possible D gene is TRBD1 (6 bases). Germline values: CDR1 MNHEY, CDR2 SVGAGI. V dropped 2 bases and J dropped 0 bases, with 13 bases sitting between them. The length of the CDR3 is 16 residues. CDR3 in amino acids: CASSYGRTAMNTEAFF. The CDR3 DNA is TGTGCCAGCAGTTACGGCCGGACAGCCATGAACACTGAAGCTTTCTTT.

The chain couples TRBV7-9 to TRBJ1-4; the D is unclear. This CDR3 has 13 residues. Germline values: CDR1 SEHNR, CDR2 FQNEAQ (reference sequence). V shed 0 bases and J shed 6 bases, with 5 bases lying between them. In nucleotides, the CDR3 is TGTGCCAGCAGCTTAGCGACATATGAAAAACTGTTTTTT. Protein product: CASSLATYEKLFF. Based on the CDR3 plus reference TRBV7-9 and TRBJ1-4, the full variable domain is DTGVSQNPRHKITKRGQNVTFRCDPISEHNRLYWYRQTLGQGPEFLTYFQNEAQLEKSRLLSDRFSAERPKGSFSTLEIQRTEQGDSAMYLCASSLATYEKLFFGSGTQLSVL.

The V and J genes are TRBV27 and TRBJ1-2; weak D call: TRBD1 (5 bases). Per the germline V gene, CDR1 is MNHEY and CDR2 is SMNVEV (reference sequence). Trimming cost V 3 bases and J 8 bases, with 13 bases left between them. The CDR3 is made up of 13 amino acids. CDR3 amino acids: CASSFRQTSGYTF. For the CDR3, the DNA is TGTGCCAGCAGTTTTCGACAGACCTCGGGCTACACCTTC.

This chain joins TRBV2 and TRBJ1-1; the D is unclear. CDR1 SNHLY and CDR2 FYNNEI come from the germline V gene. Trimming shortened V by 4 bases and J by 2 bases, and 14 bases separated the two germline ends. The CDR3 consists of 15 residues. The CDR3 loop is CASSGNRHFNTEAFF. CDR3 DNA: TGTGCCAGCAGTGGTAATAGACATTTCAACACTGAAGCTTTCTTT. Complete variable domain (other parts from reference TRBV2 and TRBJ1-1): EPEVTQTPSHQVTQMGQEVILRCVPISNHLYFYWYRQILGQKVEFLVSFYNNEISEKSEIFDDQFSVERPDGSNFTLKIRSTKLEDSAMYFCASSGNRHFNTEAFFGQGTRLTVV.

The chain combines TRBV18 with TRBJ2-7, with TRBD1 matching over 9 bases. The V gene's germline CDR1 is KGHSH and CDR2 LQKENI. CDR3 length: 13 residues. Germline trimming cut 3 bases from V and 8 bases from J; bases unmatched to any gene: 5. The CDR3 nucleotides read TGTGCCAGCTCACCGGGACAGGGAGAGAAGCAGTACTTC. This codes for CASSPGQGEKQYF.

This clone came up once. The chain carries TRBV7-3 and TRBJ2-5, with a weak D call TRBD2 (6 bases). The CDR3 length is 14 residues. V was shortened by 4 bases and J by 1 base, with 10 bases between the two germline ends. Germline V gene lookup returns CDR1 SGHTA and CDR2 FQGTGA. The CDR3 is CASSSKGGQETQYF. The CDR3 DNA follows: TGTGCCAGCAGCTCAAAGGGAGGCCAAGAGACCCAGTACTTC.

The CDR3 DNA is TGTGCCAGCAGCTCACCTCGGACGGACTGGAGAAACACCGGGGAGCTGTTTTTT. The encoded protein is CASSSPRTDWRNTGELFF. This chain links TRBV11-2 with TRBJ2-2; D possibly corresponds to TRBD2 (5 bases). The V gene lost 4 bases and the J gene lost 2 bases, with 20 bases spanning the gap. Germline values: CDR1 SGHAT, CDR2 FQNNGV. The CDR3 consists of 18 residues.

V usage is TRBV5-4 and J usage is TRBJ1-2, with D possibly matching TRBD1 (6 bases). The CDR3 spans 15 residues. Germline V lookup: CDR1 SGHNT, CDR2 YYREEE (reference sequence). V dropped 2 bases and J dropped 6 bases, with 17 bases sitting between them. The CDR3 region is CASSFPAGARDGYTF. DNA for the CDR3: TGTGCCAGCAGCTTTCCTGCAGGGGCAAGGGATGGCTACACCTTC.

V gene TRBV29-1 combines with J gene TRBJ2-1; 11 bases map to TRBD2. The CDR3 loop spans 16 amino acids. J was trimmed by 4 bases and V by 7 bases; bases with no gene match: 12. Per germline, CDR1 SQVTM and CDR2 ANQGSEA. The CDR3 region has the DNA TGCAGCGCAGAGGAGAATAGCGGGAGGGCTTACAATGAGCAGTTCTTC. Protein sequence: CSAEENSGRAYNEQFF.

The V and J genes are TRBV6-5 and TRBJ1-5; possible D gene TRBD1, 6 bases. The CDR3 is 14 amino acids. Trimming shortened V by 5 bases and J by 6 bases, and 14 bases separated the two germline ends. Germline lookup yields CDR1 MNHEY and CDR2 SVGAGI. CDR3 protein: CASSATGLVQPQHF. The CDR3 region has the DNA TGTGCCAGCAGTGCTACAGGGTTGGTTCAGCCCCAGCATTTT.

CDR3 residues: CASSKVGDKSYEQYF. The DNA of the CDR3 is TGTGCCAGCAGCAAAGTTGGGGACAAATCCTACGAGCAGTACTTC. The chain links TRBV21-1 to TRBJ2-7; TRBD1, the table's D call, lacks a check against the DNA. TRBV21-1 is marked as a pseudogene. This CDR3 spans 15 amino acids.

The chain combines TRBV2 with TRBJ1-5; D might be TRBD1 (6 bases). V was clipped by 5 bases and J by 0 bases, with 14 bases between them. Germline assignment: CDR1 SNHLY and CDR2 FYNNEI. The CDR3 extends over 16 amino acids. CDR3 sequence: CASSRGGQYSNQPQHF. CDR3 DNA sequence: TGTGCCAGCAGTAGGGGGGGCCAGTATAGCAATCAGCCCCAGCATTTT. Full variable domain (outside the CDR3, taken from reference TRBV2 and TRBJ1-5): EPEVTQTPSHQVTQMGQEVILRCVPISNHLYFYWYRQILGQKVEFLVSFYNNEISEKSEIFDDQFSVERPDGSNFTLKIRSTKLEDSAMYFCASSRGGQYSNQPQHFGDGTRLSIL.

This clone was counted once. V and J are TRBV19 and TRBJ1-4, with 7 bases that match TRBD1. This CDR3 comprises 14 residues. CDR1 and CDR2 from the germline V gene are LNHDA and SQIVND (reference sequence). With V trimmed by 4 bases and J by 5 bases, 4 bases remained unmatched. The CDR3 loop reads CASSTGQKNEKLFF. CDR3 nucleotide sequence: TGTGCCAGTAGTACGGGACAGAAGAATGAAAAACTGTTTTTT.

V is TRBV4-3 and J is TRBJ2-7; 7 bases line up with TRBD1. V was pared by 1 base and J by 4 bases, with 7 bases of the junction left unmatched. Looked up from germline, CDR1 is LGHNA and CDR2 is YSLEER. CDR3 length: 15 amino acids. Here the CDR3 DNA reads TGCGCCAGCAGCCAAGGCCAGACAGGGCTATACGAGCAGTACTTC. Protein sequence: CASSQGQTGLYEQYF.